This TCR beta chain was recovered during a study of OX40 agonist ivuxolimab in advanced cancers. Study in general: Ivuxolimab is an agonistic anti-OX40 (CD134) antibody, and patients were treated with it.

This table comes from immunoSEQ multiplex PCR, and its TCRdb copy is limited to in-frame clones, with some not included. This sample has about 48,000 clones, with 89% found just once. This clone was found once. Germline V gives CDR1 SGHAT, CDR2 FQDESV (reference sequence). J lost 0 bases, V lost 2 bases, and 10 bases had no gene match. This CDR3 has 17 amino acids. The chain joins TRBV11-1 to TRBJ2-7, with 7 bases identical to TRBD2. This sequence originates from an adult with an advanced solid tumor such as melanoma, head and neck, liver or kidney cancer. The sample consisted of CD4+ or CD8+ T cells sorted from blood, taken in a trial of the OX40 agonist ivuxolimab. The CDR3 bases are TGTGCCAGCAGCTTAATAGGTGGGCGGGAGCCCTCCTACGAGCAGTACTTC. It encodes CASSLIGGREPSYEQYF.